This T cell receptor beta chain was identified in a study of blood T cell repertoires in COVID-19. Study at large: Both acute and convalescent COVID-19 samples were obtained from the United States, Italy and Spain. PBMCs, B-cell-depleted T cells, or T cells were the source of the cDNA or gDNA that made up the material.

The CDR3 is 15 residues long. V lost 1 base to trimming and J lost 2 bases; unmatched junction nucleotides: 2. Germline CDR1 is LGHNA and CDR2 is YNFKEQ. The authors' processing: Amplification from reference gene primers served as the basis for estimated nucleated cell counts. TCRdb's table, derived via immunoSEQ multiplex PCR, lists solely in-frame clones and lacks some. V and J calls and clone size are those listed in that table; D and trimming were worked out from the DNA. The table shows 120,000 or so clones, with 60% to 85% occurring only once. J is TRBJ2-7 and V is TRBV4-2; 10 positions agree with TRBD2. This clonotype was sampled from a man aged 65 to 85 with acute or convalescent COVID-19. Material: peripheral blood. CDR3 region: CASSQATSGTYEQYF. Written as DNA, the CDR3 is TGTGCCAGCAGCCAAGCTACTAGCGGGACCTACGAGCAGTACTTC.